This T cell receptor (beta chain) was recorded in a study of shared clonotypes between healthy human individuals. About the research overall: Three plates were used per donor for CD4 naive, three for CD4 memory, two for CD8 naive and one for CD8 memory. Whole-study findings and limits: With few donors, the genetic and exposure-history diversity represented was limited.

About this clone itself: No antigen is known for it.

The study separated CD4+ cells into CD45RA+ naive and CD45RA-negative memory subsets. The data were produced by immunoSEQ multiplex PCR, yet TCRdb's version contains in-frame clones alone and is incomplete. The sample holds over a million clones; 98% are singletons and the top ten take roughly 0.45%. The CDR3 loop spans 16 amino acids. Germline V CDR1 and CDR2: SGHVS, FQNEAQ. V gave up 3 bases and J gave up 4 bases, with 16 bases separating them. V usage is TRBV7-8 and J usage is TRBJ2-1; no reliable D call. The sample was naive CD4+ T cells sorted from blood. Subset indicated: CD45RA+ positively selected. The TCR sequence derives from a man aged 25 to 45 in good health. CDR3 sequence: CASSFLVEPMYNEQFF. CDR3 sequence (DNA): TGTGCCAGCAGCTTTCTCGTGGAACCTATGTACAATGAGCAGTTCTTC.